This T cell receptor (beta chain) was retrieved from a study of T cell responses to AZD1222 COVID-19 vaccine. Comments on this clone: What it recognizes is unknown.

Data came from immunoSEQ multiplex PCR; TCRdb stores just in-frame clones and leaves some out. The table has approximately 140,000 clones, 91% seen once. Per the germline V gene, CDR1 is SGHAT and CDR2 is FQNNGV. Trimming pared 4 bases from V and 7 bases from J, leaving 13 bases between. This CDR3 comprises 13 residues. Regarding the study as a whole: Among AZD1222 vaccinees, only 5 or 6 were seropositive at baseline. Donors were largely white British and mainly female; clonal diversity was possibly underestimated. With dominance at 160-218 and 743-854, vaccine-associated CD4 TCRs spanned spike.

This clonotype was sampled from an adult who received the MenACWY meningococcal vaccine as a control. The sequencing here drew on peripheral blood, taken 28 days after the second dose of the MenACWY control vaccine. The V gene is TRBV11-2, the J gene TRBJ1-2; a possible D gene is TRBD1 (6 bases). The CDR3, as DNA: TGTGCCAGCAGCTCTCAGGGGAGGAGTGGCTACACCTTC. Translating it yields CASSSQGRSGYTF.